Each of the 13 T cell receptor beta chains below was sequenced from the same sample in a study of early T cells in non-severe SARS-CoV-2 infection. Each CDR3 protein is one row after TCRdb ran MiXCR on the 5' RACE reads. The sample shows tens of thousands of distinct CDR3 sequences, about 7.4% of them seen only once. The source was whole blood, collected at baseline. Receptor source: an adult who was a healthcare worker with PCR-confirmed SARS-CoV-2 infection or an uninfected control (not recorded which).

The rearrangement joins TRBV9 to TRBJ2-5, with D possibly being TRBD1 (5 bases). CDR1 SGDLS and CDR2 YYNGEE come from the germline V gene. V lost 4 bases and J lost 5, with 21 bases in between. CDR3 size: 16 residues. The CDR3 sequence: CASSPMETGAFETQYF. For the CDR3, the DNA is TGTGCCAGCAGCCCCATGGAAACAGGAGCTTTTGAGACCCAGTACTTC. The whole variable domain, remainder taken from reference TRBV9 and TRBJ2-5, is DSGVTQTPKHLITATGQRVTLRCSPRSGDLSVYWYQQSLDQGLQFLIQYYNGEERAKGNILERFSAQQFPDLHSELNLSSLELGDSALYFCASSPMETGAFETQYFGPGTRLLVL.

This clonotype has a count of ten or more. The rearrangement uses TRBV7-2 and TRBJ2-5; TRBD1 is a possible D gene (6 bases). The V end was cut by 1 base, the J end by 3 bases, with 9 bases between. This CDR3 is built from 14 residues. Germline CDR1 reads SGHTA; CDR2 reads FQGNSA. CDR3 nucleotide sequence: TGTGCCAGCAGCTTAGATCCAGGGGAAGAGACCCAGTACTTC. This encodes CASSLDPGEETQYF.

This clonotype was counted between two and nine times. This sequence joins TRBV29-1 and TRBJ1-6, with unresolved D. The CDR3 runs to 14 residues. Deletions cut 3 bases from V and 6 bases from J, with 12 bases between. Germline V gene data show CDR1 as SQVTM and CDR2 as ANQGSEA. The CDR3, as DNA: TGCAGCGTTGATCCCCACGGGAGTAATTCACCCCTCCACTTT. Its translation: CSVDPHGSNSPLHF.

This chain links TRBV12-3 or TRBV12-4 with TRBJ2-3; weak D call: TRBD1 (6 bases). CDR3 length: 13 residues. Trimming took 3 bases from V and 4 from J, leaving 8 bases between them. This CDR3 is CASSFKGADTQYF. The DNA of the CDR3 is TGTGCCAGCAGTTTTAAGGGGGCAGATACGCAGTATTTT.

This clonotype appeared many times. The chain combines TRBV28 with TRBJ2-1; D gene unclear. CDR1 and CDR2 (germline): MDHEN, SYDVKM. The V end was cut by 7 bases, the J end by 0 bases, with 7 bases between. This CDR3 comprises 13 residues. CDR3 coding DNA: TGTGCCAGCAAAGTGAGCTCCTACAATGAGCAGTTCTTC. Protein sequence: CASKVSSYNEQFF.

V is TRBV28 and J is TRBJ2-3; TRBD2 agrees at 9 bases. Trimming at V came to 6 bases and at J to 2 bases, leaving 6 bases not matched to a gene. Germline V gene data show CDR1 as MDHEN and CDR2 as SYDVKM. CDR3 length equals 15 residues. CDR3 DNA sequence: TGTGCCAGCAGCCGTAGCGGGGGAGTCACAGATACGCAGTATTTT. Its protein product is CASSRSGGVTDTQYF.

This clonotype was observed a handful of times. This chain links TRBV14 with TRBJ2-7; D not resolved. CDR3 length: 12 amino acids. Trimming removed 5 bases at V and 3 bases at J, with 8 bases between. The germline V gene has CDR1 SGHDN and CDR2 FVKESK. The CDR3 here is CASSSSGYEQYF. CDR3 in DNA: TGTGCCAGCAGCTCTTCGGGCTACGAGCAGTACTTC.

There are a few counts of this clonotype. J is TRBJ2-1 and V is TRBV4-3, with 12 bases that match TRBD2. Germline V gene data show CDR1 as LGHNA and CDR2 as YSLEER. The CDR3 spans 16 residues. Unmatched junction bases numbered 5, after V lost 0 bases and J lost 8 bases. CDR3 sequence reads: CASSQDWASGGDEQFF. The CDR3 bases are TGCGCCAGCAGCCAAGATTGGGCTAGCGGGGGGGATGAGCAGTTCTTC.

This clonotype was observed a handful of times. The CDR3 spells CAISDFGQGRDTGELFF. The CDR3 nucleotides read TGTGCCATCAGTGACTTCGGCCAGGGGAGGGACACCGGGGAGCTGTTTTTT. The rearrangement links TRBV10-3 to TRBJ2-2, with D perhaps TRBD2 (7 bases). The CDR3 is 17 amino acids. Between the trimmed V and J ends, which lost 3 bases and 3 bases, there was a span of 17 bases. CDR1 is ENHRY, CDR2 SYGVKD, per germline.

The chain recombines TRBV6-4 with TRBJ2-3; D is perhaps TRBD2 (5 bases). This CDR3 has 18 residues. V was trimmed by 0 bases and J by 3 bases, leaving 19 bases between them. CDR1 and CDR2 (germline): MRHNA, SNTAGT. CDR3 sequence reads: CASSDSIFPGSSTDTQYF. The DNA for the CDR3 is TGTGCCAGCAGTGACTCGATTTTCCCGGGGTCATCAACAGATACGCAGTATTTT.

This clonotype was observed at least ten times. The V and J genes are TRBV6-1 and TRBJ2-7, with 9 bases lining up with TRBD1. The trim removed 4 bases at V and 2 bases at J, leaving 0 bases unmatched. CDR1 MNHNS and CDR2 SASEGT come from the germline V gene. The CDR3 has 13 residues. The CDR3 region is CASSGDRAYEQYF. The CDR3 region has the DNA TGTGCCAGCAGTGGGGACAGGGCCTACGAGCAGTACTTC.

This clonotype was counted ten times or more. The chain uses TRBV7-9 and TRBJ2-5; D not certain. The CDR3 is 14 residues long. V lost 1 base and J lost 2, with 8 bases in between. The germline gives CDR1 SEHNR, CDR2 FQNEAQ (reference sequence). In DNA form, the CDR3 reads TGTGCCAGCAGCTTAGGACCGCCACAAGAGACCCAGTACTTC. It yields the protein CASSLGPPQETQYF. Drawing the rest from reference TRBV7-9 and TRBJ2-5, the complete variable domain is DTGVSQNPRHKITKRGQNVTFRCDPISEHNRLYWYRQTLGQGPEFLTYFQNEAQLEKSRLLSDRFSAERPKGSFSTLEIQRTEQGDSAMYLCASSLGPPQETQYFGPGTRLLVL.

In this sample, this clonotype is large. V gene TRBV5-1 combines with J gene TRBJ2-3, with TRBD2 matching 11 bases. V gave up 1 base and J gave up 6 bases; unmatched junction bases: 10. The CDR3 is 17 residues long. Germline CDR1 is SGHRS and CDR2 is YFSETQ. CDR3 amino acids: CASSLSPLAGGMDTQYF. Written as DNA, the CDR3 is TGCGCCAGCAGCTTGTCCCCCTTAGCGGGGGGGATGGATACGCAGTATTTT.